The TCR beta chain described here comes from a study of glioma-infiltrating T cells after dendritic cell vaccination. Study context: Dendritic cell vaccine was injected intradermally three times, biweekly.

The CDR3 length is 15 residues. The V and J ends lost 6 bases and 6 bases, in that order; junction bases with no gene match: 11. Germline V gene lookup returns CDR1 MNHEY and CDR2 SVGAGI. Indicated time point: after dendritic cell vaccination, including at tumor progression/relapse. Here immunoSEQ multiplex PCR was the method, and the copy in TCRdb shows in-frame clones only, minus some. The repertoire holds fewer than 95,000 clones, with less than 85% as singletons. Material: blood, obtained after dendritic cell vaccination. This rearrangement joins TRBV6-5 to TRBJ2-7, with 10 positions matching TRBD1. This receptor was identified in a human donor with glioblastoma. The CDR3 bases are TGTGCCAGCAGCCGGGACAGGGGACTGATGGGCGAGCAGTACTTC. Residues: CASSRDRGLMGEQYF.